The 29 T cell receptor beta chains listed next were all sequenced from one sample in a study of shared clonotypes between healthy human individuals. Data came from immunoSEQ multiplex PCR; TCRdb stores just in-frame clones and leaves some out. The sample consists of over 100,000 clones, 68% of them appearing once. What was sequenced was memory CD8+ T cells sorted from blood. Stated subset: CD45RO+ cells pooled with CCR7-negative TemRA cells. The receptors come from a woman in her 30s in good health.

This clone was recorded once. The J gene is TRBJ2-5, the V gene TRBV29-1; the D is unclear. This CDR3 comprises 14 residues. The germline V and J ends were trimmed by 2 bases and 3 bases, with 13 bases remaining between them. Germline lookup yields CDR1 SQVTM and CDR2 ANQGSEA. The CDR3 here is CSVERFYSEETQYF. The CDR3 DNA reads as TGCAGCGTTGAACGTTTTTACAGCGAAGAGACCCAGTACTTC.

In this sample, this clone turned up a few times. The chain recombines TRBV6-4 with TRBJ2-3, with D perhaps matching TRBD2 (6 bases). The CDR3 spans 13 residues. The germline gives CDR1 MRHNA, CDR2 SNTAGT. V lost 5 bases and J 5 bases, leaving 11 bases between the germline ends. The CDR3 DNA sequence: TGTGCCAGCAGTTCAGGAGCGGGAGATACGCAGTATTTT. Translating it yields CASSSGAGDTQYF.

This chain uses TRBV6-6 with TRBJ2-7; 7 bases align to TRBD1. Per the germline V gene, CDR1 is MNHNY and CDR2 is SVGAGI (reference sequence). The CDR3 is made up of 14 amino acids. J gave up 0 bases and V 6 bases, and 5 bases lay outside the gene matches. The CDR3 region has the DNA TGTGCCAGCAGAAAATCAGGGGGCTCCTACGAGCAGTACTTC. This encodes CASRKSGGSYEQYF.

This clone came up once. The rearrangement links TRBV4-2 to TRBJ2-7, with D possibly matching TRBD2 (5 bases). CDR3 length: 13 residues. V lost 1 base and J lost 4, with 8 bases in between. Per germline, CDR1 LGHNA and CDR2 YNFKEQ. The CDR3 DNA sequence: TGTGCCAGCAGCCAAGGGGAGCGATACGAGCAGTACTTC. Translated, it gives CASSQGERYEQYF.

By proportion, this clone is medium-sized. Other DNA sequences in the same sample also yield this CDR3. The V and J genes are TRBV4-2 and TRBJ2-2, with TRBD1 matching over 7 bases. With V trimmed by 6 bases and J by 1 base, 14 bases remained unmatched. The CDR3 totals 18 residues. CDR1 and CDR2 (germline): LGHNA, YNFKEQ. The CDR3 DNA reads TGTGCCAGCAGGCCCTACCGAACCGGACAGGAGAACACCGGGGAGCTGTTTTTT. Translated: CASRPYRTGQENTGELFF.

J is TRBJ1-1 and V is TRBV27; D gene ambiguous. The ends were cut back, 2 bases at V and 9 bases at J, with 16 bases in the middle. There are 14 residues in the CDR3. CDR1 and CDR2 from the germline V gene are MNHEY and SMNVEV (reference sequence). The CDR3 nucleotides read TGTGCCAGCAGTTTAAGGGTCCCGGCAGGACAAGCTTTCTTT. Translated: CASSLRVPAGQAFF.

V is TRBV5-1 and J is TRBJ2-2, with 11 bases fitting TRBD2. The CDR3 totals 19 residues. CDR1 is SGHRS, CDR2 YFSETQ, per germline. The V segment lost 1 base and the J segment 5 bases; nucleotides outside the gene matches: 13. CDR3 coding DNA: TGCGCCAGCAGCTTGCTTCTCTCACTAGCGGGAGTAAAGACCGGGGAGCTGTTTTTT. As protein: CASSLLLSLAGVKTGELFF.

The chain carries TRBV6-5 and TRBJ2-1; D uncertain. V was shortened by 2 bases and J by 6 bases, with 14 bases between the two germline ends. Germline lookup yields CDR1 MNHEY and CDR2 SVGAGI. There are 15 residues in the CDR3. The CDR3 is CASSYDRWSGNEQFF. CDR3 in DNA: TGTGCCAGCAGTTACGACCGATGGTCGGGCAATGAGCAGTTCTTC.

This clone was seen ten or more times. This chain uses TRBV30 with TRBJ2-5; maybe TRBD2 (5 bases). Germline loops: CDR1 GTSNPN, CDR2 SVGIG (reference sequence). This CDR3 has 13 residues. V was trimmed by 5 bases and J by 4 bases, leaving 14 bases between them. The CDR3 DNA reads as TGTGCCTGGCAAGGGTCAGGAGGAGAGACCCAGTACTTC. Protein: CAWQGSGGETQYF.

This clone was found a few times. A junction boundary mismatches the germline segment, possibly from a read error. The chain uses TRBV6-5 and TRBJ2-2, with unresolved D. The CDR3 totals 12 residues. The germline V gene encodes CDR1 MNHEY and CDR2 SVGAGI. In nucleotides, the CDR3 is TGTGCCAGCAGTCACAACACGGGGGAGCTGTTTTTT. It specifies CASSHNTGELFF.

The V call is TRBV7-2, the J call TRBJ2-1; D is undetermined. Germline CDR1 SGHTA, CDR2 FQGNSA. Trimming took off 3 bases at V and 8 bases at J, with 20 bases between the two ends. The CDR3 consists of 16 residues. The CDR3 region is CASSLRVSWAGDEQFF. The CDR3 region has the DNA TGTGCCAGCAGCTTGCGCGTTAGCTGGGCAGGCGATGAGCAGTTCTTC.

This rearrangement joins TRBV6-5 to TRBJ2-5, with D hard to call. The DNA end is more similar to TRBJ2-7, so the J call may be wrong. The germline gives CDR1 MNHEY, CDR2 SVGAGI. CDR3 length equals 15 residues. In nucleotides, the CDR3 is TGTGCCAGCAGTTACTCCCTGAACTCATACTACGAGCAGTACTTC. Its protein is CASSYSLNSYYEQYF.

The chain joins TRBV7-9 to TRBJ2-7; possibly TRBD2 for D (5 bases). The ends were cut back, 5 bases at V and 7 bases at J, with 15 bases in the middle. Per the germline V gene, CDR1 is SEHNR and CDR2 is FQNEAQ (reference sequence). The CDR3 totals 13 residues. The CDR3 loop is CASSPRESREQYF. Here the CDR3 DNA reads TGTGCCAGCAGCCCGAGGGAGTCAAGGGAGCAGTACTTC.

The chain is built from TRBV5-1 and TRBJ2-3; D assignment may be TRBD1 or TRBD2 (5 bases each). CDR1 and CDR2 (germline): SGHRS, YFSETQ. This CDR3 comprises 15 residues. The V end lost 3 bases, the J end lost 2 bases, and 13 bases lay between the germline ends. CDR3 sequence reads: CASSSGRSFTDTQYF. In DNA, the CDR3 is TGCGCCAGCAGCTCGGGACGGAGTTTCACAGATACGCAGTATTTT.

This sequence joins TRBV7-8 and TRBJ1-2, with D unclear. The CDR3 runs 15 residues. The germline gives CDR1 SGHVS, CDR2 FQNEAQ. Trimming pared 1 base from V and 3 bases from J, leaving 12 bases between. CDR3 bases: TGTGCCAGCAGCTTAGTTCGAGACAACTACTATGGCTACACCTTC. The encoded protein is CASSLVRDNYYGYTF. The full variable domain, completed using reference TRBV7-8 and TRBJ1-2, is GAGVSQSPRYKVAKRGQDVALRCDPISGHVSLFWYQQALGQGPEFLTYFQNEAQLDKSGLPSDRFFAERPEGSVSTLKIQRTQQEDSAVYLCASSLVRDNYYGYTFGSGTRLTVV.

With regard to this clone: The junction differs from germline at one of its ends, possibly a read error. The rearrangement links TRBV4-1 to TRBJ1-1; D gene ambiguous. Germline values: CDR1 MGHRA, CDR2 YSYEKL. CDR3 size: 17 residues. For the CDR3, the DNA is TGCGCCAGCAGGCAAGTGGACCTGGGGTTCATGAACACTGAAGCTTTCTTT. It codes for CASRQVDLGFMNTEAFF.

V and J are TRBV6-1 and TRBJ2-7; unclear D gene. Germline V CDR1 and CDR2: MNHNS, SASEGT. The V end lost 4 bases, the J end lost 6 bases, and 10 bases lay between the germline ends. This CDR3 spans 12 amino acids. The CDR3 nucleotides are TGTGCCAGCAGTGGCCGGAAAATCGAGCAGTACTTC. Amino acids: CASSGRKIEQYF.

This sequence joins TRBV7-9 and TRBJ2-5, with D perhaps matching TRBD1 or TRBD2 (5 bases each). The CDR3 runs to 14 residues. The germline CDR1 and CDR2 sequences are SEHNR and FQNEAQ (reference sequence). Trimming cost V 6 bases and J 1 base, with 12 bases left between them. CDR3 in amino acids: CASRSTGPQETQYF. CDR3 DNA: TGTGCCAGCAGATCCACGGGACCCCAAGAGACCCAGTACTTC.

The V and J genes are TRBV27 and TRBJ2-7; TRBD1 agrees at 7 bases. Germline CDR1 is MNHEY and CDR2 is SMNVEV (reference sequence). J was trimmed by 3 bases and V by 6 bases; bases with no gene match: 14. The length of the CDR3 is 16 residues. DNA for the CDR3: TGTGCCAGCAGCCCATCCTCGACAGGGACCTTCTACGAGCAGTACTTC. Residues: CASSPSSTGTFYEQYF.

V and J are TRBV9 and TRBJ2-7; maybe TRBD2 (6 bases). Germline V lookup: CDR1 SGDLS, CDR2 YYNGEE. V was shortened by 3 bases and J by 3 bases, with 19 bases between the two germline ends. The CDR3 sequence is 16 residues long. The CDR3 nucleotides are TGTGCCAGCAGCGAGGGACTTTGGGAGCTTGGCTACGAGCAGTACTTC. This translates into CASSEGLWELGYEQYF.

This chain's CDR3 is CASSQDRASYEQYF. CDR3 DNA: TGCGCCAGCAGCCAAGACAGGGCCAGCTACGAGCAGTACTTC. The chain uses TRBV4-1 and TRBJ2-5, with D possibly matching TRBD1 (5 bases). The J call may not be correct, given that the DNA end is closer to TRBJ2-7. The germline V gene has CDR1 MGHRA and CDR2 YSYEKL. The CDR3 contains 14 residues.

V gene TRBV19 combines with J gene TRBJ1-1; D remains unclear. This CDR3 comprises 15 residues. Germline V gene data show CDR1 as LNHDA and CDR2 as SQIVND (reference sequence). V was cut by 2 bases and J by 4 bases, with 14 bases left in between. The CDR3 is CASSISGLRATEAFF. As DNA, the CDR3 is TGTGCCAGTAGTATAAGTGGACTGAGGGCCACTGAAGCTTTCTTT. The full variable domain, its missing parts supplied by reference TRBV19 and TRBJ1-1, is DGGITQSPKYLFRKEGQNVTLSCEQNLNHDAMYWYRQDPGQGLRLIYYSQIVNDFQKGDIAEGYSVSREKKESFPLTVTSAQKNPTAFYLCASSISGLRATEAFFGQGTRLTVV.

This clone was counted ten times or more. J is TRBJ1-5 and V is TRBV5-5; no clear D gene. The germline gives CDR1 SGHKS, CDR2 YYEKEE (reference sequence). The CDR3 sequence is 13 residues long. Trimming took off 0 bases at V and 5 bases at J, with 6 bases between the two ends. The CDR3 sequence is CASSLEPHQPQHF. The CDR3 region has the DNA TGTGCCAGCAGCTTGGAGCCCCATCAGCCCCAGCATTTT.

The rearrangement joins TRBV13 to TRBJ2-7; no firm D call. Germline V gene sequence: CDR1 PRHDT, CDR2 FYEKMQ (reference sequence). The V gene lost 7 bases and the J gene lost 4 bases, with 5 bases spanning the gap. This CDR3 comprises 10 residues. CDR3 sequence: CASTFYEQYF. CDR3 DNA: TGTGCCAGCACCTTTTACGAGCAGTACTTC.

V usage is TRBV21-1 and J usage is TRBJ2-2; the table's D call, TRBD2, has no DNA check behind it. TRBV21-1 is a recognized pseudogene. This CDR3 has 15 amino acids. The DNA of the CDR3 is TGTGCCAGCAGCAAAGCCCGGAGGAACACCGGGGAGCTGTTTTTT. It specifies CASSKARRNTGELFF.

This clone was observed a few times. The same CDR3 can be traced to other DNA sequences in this sample. J is TRBJ1-1 and V is TRBV9, with unresolved D. The germline V and J ends were trimmed by 4 bases and 4 bases, with 11 bases remaining between them. The CDR3 spans 13 residues. The germline gives CDR1 SGDLS, CDR2 YYNGEE. This CDR3 reads CASSPSWGTEAFF. CDR3 sequence (DNA): TGTGCCAGCAGCCCCTCGTGGGGCACTGAAGCTTTCTTT.

The chain employs TRBV4-2 and TRBJ2-7; the D is unclear. Germline lookup yields CDR1 LGHNA and CDR2 YNFKEQ. The CDR3 contains 13 residues. Between the trimmed V and J ends, which lost 4 bases and 7 bases, there was a span of 14 bases. As DNA, the CDR3 is TGTGCCAGCAGCCGTCGACTGAGTGCGGAGCAGTACTTC. This sequence encodes CASSRRLSAEQYF.

This rearrangement joins TRBV5-1 to TRBJ2-5; D is possibly TRBD2 (5 bases). The length of the CDR3 is 15 residues. V lost 2 bases to trimming and J lost 2 bases, with 13 bases between them. Looked up from germline, CDR1 is SGHRS and CDR2 is YFSETQ. The DNA for the CDR3 is TGCGCCAGCAGCTTCTACGGGAATATTCAAGAGACCCAGTACTTC. Translated: CASSFYGNIQETQYF.

This clone was recorded many times. This chain links TRBV6-1 with TRBJ2-7; perhaps TRBD2 as D (5 bases). CDR1 MNHNS and CDR2 SASEGT come from the germline V gene. V shed 1 base and J shed 5 bases, with 15 bases lying between them. The length of the CDR3 is 15 residues. The CDR3 loop reads CASSEGGFWRDEQYF. Written as DNA, the CDR3 is TGTGCCAGCAGTGAAGGCGGCTTTTGGCGGGACGAGCAGTACTTC.